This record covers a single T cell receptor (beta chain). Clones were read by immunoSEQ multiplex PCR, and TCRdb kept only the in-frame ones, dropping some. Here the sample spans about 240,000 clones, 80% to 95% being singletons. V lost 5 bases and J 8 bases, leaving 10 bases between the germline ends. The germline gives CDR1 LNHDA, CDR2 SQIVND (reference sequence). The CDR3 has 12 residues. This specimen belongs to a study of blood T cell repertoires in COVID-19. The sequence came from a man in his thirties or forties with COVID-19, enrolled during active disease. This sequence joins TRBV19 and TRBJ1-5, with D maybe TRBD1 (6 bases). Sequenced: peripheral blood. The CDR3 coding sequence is TGTGCCAGTAGTCAGGGGATTGAGCCCCAGCATTTT. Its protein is CASSQGIEPQHF.